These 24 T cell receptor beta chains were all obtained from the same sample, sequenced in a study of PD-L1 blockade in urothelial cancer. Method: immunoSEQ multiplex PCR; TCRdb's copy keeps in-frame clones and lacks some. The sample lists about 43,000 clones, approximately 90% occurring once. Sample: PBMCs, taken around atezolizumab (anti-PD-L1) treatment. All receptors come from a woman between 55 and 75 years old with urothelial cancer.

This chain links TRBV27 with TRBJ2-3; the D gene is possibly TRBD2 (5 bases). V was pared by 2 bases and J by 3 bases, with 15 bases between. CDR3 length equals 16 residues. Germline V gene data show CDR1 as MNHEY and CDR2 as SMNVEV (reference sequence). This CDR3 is CASSLNSITGTDTQYF. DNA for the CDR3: TGTGCCAGCAGTTTAAACTCCATCACGGGGACAGATACGCAGTATTTT.

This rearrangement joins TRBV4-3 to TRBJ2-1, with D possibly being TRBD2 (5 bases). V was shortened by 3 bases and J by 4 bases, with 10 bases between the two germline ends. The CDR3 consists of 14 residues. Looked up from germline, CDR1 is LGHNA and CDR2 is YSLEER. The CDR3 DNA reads TGCGCCAGCAGCCAGGAGGACCATTACAATGAGCAGTTCTTC. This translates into CASSQEDHYNEQFF.

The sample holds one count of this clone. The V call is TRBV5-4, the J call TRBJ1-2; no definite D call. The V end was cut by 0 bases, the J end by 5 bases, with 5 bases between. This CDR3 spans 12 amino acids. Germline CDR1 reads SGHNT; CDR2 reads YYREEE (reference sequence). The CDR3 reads CASSLARYGYTF. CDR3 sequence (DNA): TGTGCCAGCAGCTTGGCCAGGTATGGCTACACCTTC.

The CDR3 region is CASSPPISGVEQFF. The CDR3 DNA is TGTGCCAGCTCACCACCGATCAGCGGGGTAGAGCAGTTCTTC. J is TRBJ2-1 and V is TRBV18, with 7 positions matching TRBD2. The V segment lost 0 bases and the J segment 10 bases; nucleotides outside the gene matches: 6. CDR1 and CDR2 (germline): KGHSH, LQKENI. The CDR3 length is 14 residues.

The CDR3 bases are TGTGCCAGCGCCGACAGGGGTGATTCACCCCTCCACTTT. This gives the protein CASADRGDSPLHF. The rearrangement joins TRBV6-6 to TRBJ1-6, with 8 nucleotides matching TRBD1. Germline V CDR1 and CDR2: MNHNY, SVGAGI (reference sequence). This CDR3 is 13 amino acids long. V was clipped by 8 bases and J by 8 bases; unmatched bases: 5.

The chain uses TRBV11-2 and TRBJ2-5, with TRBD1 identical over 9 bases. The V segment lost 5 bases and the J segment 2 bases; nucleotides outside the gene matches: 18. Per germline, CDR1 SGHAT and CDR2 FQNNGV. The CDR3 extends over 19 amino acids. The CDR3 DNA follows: TGTGCCAGCAGCCATAACAGGGGGCCCAGGACGATTCCTCAAGAGACCCAGTACTTC. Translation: CASSHNRGPRTIPQETQYF.

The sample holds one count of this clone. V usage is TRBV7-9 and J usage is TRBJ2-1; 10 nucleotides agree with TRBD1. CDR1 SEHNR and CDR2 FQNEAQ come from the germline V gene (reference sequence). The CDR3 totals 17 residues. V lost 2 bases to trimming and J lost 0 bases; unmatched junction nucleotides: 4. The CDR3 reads CASSLLGDRGSYNEQFF. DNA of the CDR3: TGTGCCAGCAGCTTATTGGGGGACAGGGGCTCCTACAATGAGCAGTTCTTC.

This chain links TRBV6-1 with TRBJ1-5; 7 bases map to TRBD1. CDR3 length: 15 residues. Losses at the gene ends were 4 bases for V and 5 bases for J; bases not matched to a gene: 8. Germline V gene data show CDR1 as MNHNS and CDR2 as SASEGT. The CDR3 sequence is CASSVSRDSYQPQHF. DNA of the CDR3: TGTGCCAGCAGTGTGTCTCGGGACAGTTATCAGCCCCAGCATTTT.

Here the CDR3 reads CASSLTGVGSEQYF. As DNA, the CDR3 is TGCGCCAGCAGCTTGACAGGGGTGGGCTCCGAGCAGTACTTC. The rearrangement links TRBV5-1 to TRBJ2-7; 7 bases align to TRBD1. Germline loops: CDR1 SGHRS, CDR2 YFSETQ. CDR3 length: 14 amino acids. V trimming: 1 base; J trimming: 6 bases; junction bases outside the gene matches: 7.

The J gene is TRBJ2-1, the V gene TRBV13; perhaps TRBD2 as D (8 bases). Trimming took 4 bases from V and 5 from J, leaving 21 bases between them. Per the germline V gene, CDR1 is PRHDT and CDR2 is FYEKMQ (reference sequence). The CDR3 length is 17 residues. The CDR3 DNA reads TGTGCCAGCAGCTCAGGGGGGGCTAGCGGGCGAGACAATGAGCAGTTCTTC. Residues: CASSSGGASGRDNEQFF.

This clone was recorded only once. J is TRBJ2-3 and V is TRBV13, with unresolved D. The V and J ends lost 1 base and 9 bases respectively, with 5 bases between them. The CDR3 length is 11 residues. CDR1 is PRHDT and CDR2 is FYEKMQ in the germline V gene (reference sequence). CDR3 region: CASSLALTQYF. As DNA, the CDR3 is TGTGCCAGCAGCTTAGCGTTAACGCAGTATTTT.

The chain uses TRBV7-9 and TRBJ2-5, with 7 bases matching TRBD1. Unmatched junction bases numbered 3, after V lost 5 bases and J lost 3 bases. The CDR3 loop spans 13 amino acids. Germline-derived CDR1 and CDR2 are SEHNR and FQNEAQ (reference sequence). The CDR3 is CASSRDREETQYF. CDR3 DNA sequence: TGTGCCAGCAGCCGGGACAGAGAAGAGACCCAGTACTTC.

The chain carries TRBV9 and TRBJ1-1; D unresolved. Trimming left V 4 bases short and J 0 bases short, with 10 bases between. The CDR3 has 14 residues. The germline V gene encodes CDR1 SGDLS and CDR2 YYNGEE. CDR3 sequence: CASSPTGLNTEAFF. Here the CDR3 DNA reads TGTGCCAGCAGCCCCACGGGATTGAACACTGAAGCTTTCTTT.

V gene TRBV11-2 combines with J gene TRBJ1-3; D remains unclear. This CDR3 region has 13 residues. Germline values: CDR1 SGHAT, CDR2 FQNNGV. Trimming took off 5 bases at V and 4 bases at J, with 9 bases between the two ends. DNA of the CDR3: TGTGCCAGCAGCCGTCTTCGGGGAAACACCATATATTTT. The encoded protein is CASSRLRGNTIYF.

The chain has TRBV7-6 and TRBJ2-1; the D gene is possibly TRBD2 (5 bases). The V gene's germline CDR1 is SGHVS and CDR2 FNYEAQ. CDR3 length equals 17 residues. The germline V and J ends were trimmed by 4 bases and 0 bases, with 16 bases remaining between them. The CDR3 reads CASSSWTRVSSYNEQFF. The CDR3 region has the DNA TGTGCCAGCAGCTCTTGGACGAGGGTAAGCTCCTACAATGAGCAGTTCTTC.

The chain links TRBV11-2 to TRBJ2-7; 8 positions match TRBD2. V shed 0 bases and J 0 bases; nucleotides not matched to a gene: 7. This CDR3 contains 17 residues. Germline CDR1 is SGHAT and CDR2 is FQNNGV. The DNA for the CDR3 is TGTGCCAGCAGCTTAGAGTCTGGCGGGGGGAGCTCCTACGAGCAGTACTTC. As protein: CASSLESGGGSSYEQYF.

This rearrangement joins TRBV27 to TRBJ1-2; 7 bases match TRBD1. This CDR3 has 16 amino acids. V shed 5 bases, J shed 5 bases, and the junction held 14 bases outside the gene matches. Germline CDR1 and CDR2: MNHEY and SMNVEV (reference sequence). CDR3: CASSPRSKGGAYGYTF. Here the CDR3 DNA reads TGTGCCAGCAGTCCACGGTCGAAAGGGGGCGCGTATGGCTACACCTTC.

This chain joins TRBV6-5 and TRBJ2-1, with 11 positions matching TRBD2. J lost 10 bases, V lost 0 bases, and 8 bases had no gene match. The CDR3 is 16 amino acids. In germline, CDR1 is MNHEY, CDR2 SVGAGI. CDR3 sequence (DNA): TGTGCCAGCAGTTACTCCGCGTTTAGCGGGGGGGAGGAGCAGTTCTTC. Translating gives CASSYSAFSGGEEQFF.

This CDR3 reads CASSRTGAREAFF. For the CDR3, the DNA is TGTGCCAGCAGCCGAACAGGGGCCCGTGAAGCTTTCTTT. The chain carries TRBV11-2 and TRBJ1-1, with 7 bases aligning to TRBD1. The trim removed 5 bases at V and 7 bases at J, leaving 7 bases unmatched. Germline V gives CDR1 SGHAT, CDR2 FQNNGV. This CDR3 has 13 residues.

CDR3 in amino acids: CSGRTDLNTEAFF. CDR3 DNA sequence: TGCAGCGGCCGGACGGACTTGAACACTGAAGCTTTCTTT. J is TRBJ1-1 and V is TRBV29-1; D not resolved. The CDR3 length is 13 residues. Germline V CDR1 and CDR2: SQVTM, ANQGSEA. Trimming stripped 7 bases from V and 0 bases from J, with 12 bases between.

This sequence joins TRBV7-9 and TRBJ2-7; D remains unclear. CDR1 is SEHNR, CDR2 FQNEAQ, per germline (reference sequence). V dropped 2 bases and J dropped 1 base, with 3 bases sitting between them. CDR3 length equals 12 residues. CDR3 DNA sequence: TGTGCCAGCAGCTTACGGTCCTACGAGCAGTACTTC. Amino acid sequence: CASSLRSYEQYF.

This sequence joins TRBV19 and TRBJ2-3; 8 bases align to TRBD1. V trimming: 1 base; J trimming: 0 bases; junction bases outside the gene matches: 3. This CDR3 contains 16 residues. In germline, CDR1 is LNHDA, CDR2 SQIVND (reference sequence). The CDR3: CASSIVYRGSTDTQYF. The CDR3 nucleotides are TGTGCCAGTAGTATAGTTTACAGGGGGAGCACAGATACGCAGTATTTT.

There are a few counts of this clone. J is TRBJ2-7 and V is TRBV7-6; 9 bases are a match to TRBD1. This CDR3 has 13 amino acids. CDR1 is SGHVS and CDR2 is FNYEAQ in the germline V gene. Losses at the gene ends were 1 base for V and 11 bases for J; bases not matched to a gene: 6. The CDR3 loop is CASSLGVDRGKYF. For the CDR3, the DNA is TGTGCCAGCAGCTTAGGGGTGGACAGGGGAAAGTACTTC.

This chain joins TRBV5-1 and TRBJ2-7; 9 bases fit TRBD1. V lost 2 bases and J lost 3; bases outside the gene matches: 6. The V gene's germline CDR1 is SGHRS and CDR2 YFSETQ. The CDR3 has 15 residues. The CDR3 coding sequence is TGCGCCAGCAGCTTTGGGACAGGGACAATCTACGAGCAGTACTTC. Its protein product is CASSFGTGTIYEQYF.